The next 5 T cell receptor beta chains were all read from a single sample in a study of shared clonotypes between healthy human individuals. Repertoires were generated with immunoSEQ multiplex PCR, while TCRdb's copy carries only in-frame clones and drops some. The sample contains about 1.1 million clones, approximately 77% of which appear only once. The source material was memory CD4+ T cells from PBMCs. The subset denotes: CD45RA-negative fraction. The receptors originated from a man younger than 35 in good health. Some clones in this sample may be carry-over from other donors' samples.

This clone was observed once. CDR3: CASSLGSGLLGYEQYF. In DNA, the CDR3 is TGCGCCAGCAGCTTGGGGTCAGGACTTCTTGGGTACGAGCAGTACTTC. The chain carries TRBV5-1 and TRBJ2-7, with TRBD2 as a possible D gene (5 bases). In germline, CDR1 is SGHRS, CDR2 YFSETQ. The CDR3 is 16 residues long. V lost 0 bases and J lost 4, with 17 bases in between.

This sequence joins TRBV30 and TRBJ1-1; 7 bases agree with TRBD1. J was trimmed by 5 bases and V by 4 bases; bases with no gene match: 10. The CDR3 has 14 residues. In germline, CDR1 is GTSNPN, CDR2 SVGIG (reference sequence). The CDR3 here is CAWNIKGARTEAFF. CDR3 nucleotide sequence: TGTGCCTGGAACATAAAGGGGGCGAGGACTGAAGCTTTCTTT.

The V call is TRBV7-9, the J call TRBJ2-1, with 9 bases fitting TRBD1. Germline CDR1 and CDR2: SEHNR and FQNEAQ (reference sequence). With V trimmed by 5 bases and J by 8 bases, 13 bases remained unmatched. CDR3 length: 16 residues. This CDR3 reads CASSLLGTGLLDEQFF. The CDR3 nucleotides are TGTGCCAGCAGCCTTCTAGGGACAGGGCTTCTGGATGAGCAGTTCTTC.

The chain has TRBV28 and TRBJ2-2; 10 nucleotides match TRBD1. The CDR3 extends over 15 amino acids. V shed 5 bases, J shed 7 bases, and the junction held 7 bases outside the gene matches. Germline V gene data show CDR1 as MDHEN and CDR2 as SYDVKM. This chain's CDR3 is CASSNPGQGIGELFF. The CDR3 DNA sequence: TGTGCCAGCAGTAACCCGGGACAGGGGATCGGGGAGCTGTTTTTT.

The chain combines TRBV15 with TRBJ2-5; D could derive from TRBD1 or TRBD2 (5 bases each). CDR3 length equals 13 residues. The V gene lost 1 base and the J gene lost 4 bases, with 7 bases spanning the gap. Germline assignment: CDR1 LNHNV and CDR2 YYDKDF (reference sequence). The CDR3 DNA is TGTGCCACCAGCAGAGGGGACGGAGAGACCCAGTACTTC. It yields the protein CATSRGDGETQYF. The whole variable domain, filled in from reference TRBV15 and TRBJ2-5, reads DAMVIQNPRYQVTQFGKPVTLSCSQTLNHNVMYWYQQKSSQAPKLLFHYYDKDFNNEADTPDNFQSRRPNTSFCFLDIRSPGLGDTAMYLCATSRGDGETQYFGPGTRLLVL.